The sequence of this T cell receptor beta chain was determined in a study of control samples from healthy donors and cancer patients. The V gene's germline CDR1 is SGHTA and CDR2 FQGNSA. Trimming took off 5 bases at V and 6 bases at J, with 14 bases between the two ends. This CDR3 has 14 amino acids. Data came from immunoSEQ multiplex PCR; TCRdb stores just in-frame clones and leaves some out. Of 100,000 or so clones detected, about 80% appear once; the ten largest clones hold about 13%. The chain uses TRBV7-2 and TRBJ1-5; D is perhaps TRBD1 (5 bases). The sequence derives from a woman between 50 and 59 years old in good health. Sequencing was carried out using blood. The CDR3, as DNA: TGTGCCAGCAGCATGGGGGGAGTGGGTCAGCCCCAGCATTTT. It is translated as CASSMGGVGQPQHF.